This T cell receptor (beta chain) came from a study of cytomegalovirus exposure and HLA in healthy donors. Points on this clone: Its cognate antigen is unknown.

General study findings and limits: About 90% or about 30% of the time was how often most TCR beta V segments were productive, according to an earlier analysis.

Primers: 60 Vbeta forward and 13 Jbeta reverse. Assay: immunoSEQ multiplex PCR; the TCRdb copy retains only in-frame clones and omits some. The sample has 200,000 or so clones; about 81% are singletons. The V gene lost 3 bases and the J gene lost 2 bases, with 8 bases spanning the gap. Germline V CDR1 and CDR2: MDHEN, SYDVKM. This CDR3 spans 13 amino acids. This TCR came from a woman between 50 and 59 years old in good health and CMV-seropositive. The V call is TRBV28, the J call TRBJ2-7; D ambiguous. Sequencing was performed on PBMCs. The CDR3 nucleotides are TGTGCCAGCAGTTTGGTAGCAGCCTACGAGCAGTACTTC. Its protein is CASSLVAAYEQYF.